The sequence of this T cell receptor (beta chain) was determined in a study of Ad26.COV2.S vaccination and SARS-CoV-2 variants. The overall study: Ad26.COV2.S was injected intramuscularly once or twice, 56 days apart. Study-level results: In TCR breadth and depth analyses, total T cell responses may have been underestimated.

V dropped 7 bases and J dropped 8 bases, with 14 bases sitting between them. CDR3 size: 12 residues. In germline, CDR1 is LNHDA, CDR2 SQIVND (reference sequence). TCRdb's table, derived via immunoSEQ multiplex PCR, lists solely in-frame clones and lacks some. The sample contains about 420,000 clones, roughly 90% of which appear only once. Treatment given: some 20 received Ad26.COV2.S at low or high dose, single or two shots; roughly 5 received placebo; per-sample allocation not given. Day 63 after the first vaccine or placebo injection was the time point for sampling. Wuhan-strain spike was delivered by a replication-incompetent Ad26 vector. This clone was recorded once. The antigen is not known.

This chain connects TRBV19 to TRBJ1-2; a possible D gene is TRBD1 (5 bases). The receptor's source is a person aged 18-60 years who received the Ad26.COV2.S COVID-19 vaccine or a placebo. The material sequenced was peripheral blood, taken in a trial of Ad26.COV2.S vaccine versus placebo. The CDR3 sequence: CASTPRDGGYTF. The CDR3 nucleotides are TGTGCCAGTACACCCAGGGACGGGGGCTACACCTTC.